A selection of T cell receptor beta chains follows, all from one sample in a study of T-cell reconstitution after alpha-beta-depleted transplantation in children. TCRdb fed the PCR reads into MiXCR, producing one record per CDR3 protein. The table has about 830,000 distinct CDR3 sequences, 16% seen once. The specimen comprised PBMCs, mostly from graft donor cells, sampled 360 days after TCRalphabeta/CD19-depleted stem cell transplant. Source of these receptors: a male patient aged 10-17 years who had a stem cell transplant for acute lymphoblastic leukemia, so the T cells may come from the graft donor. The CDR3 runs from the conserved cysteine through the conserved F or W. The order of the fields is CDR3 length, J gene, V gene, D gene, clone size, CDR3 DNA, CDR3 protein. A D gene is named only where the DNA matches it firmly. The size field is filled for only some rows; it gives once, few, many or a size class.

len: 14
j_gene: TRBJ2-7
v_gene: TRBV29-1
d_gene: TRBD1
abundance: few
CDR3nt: TGCAGCGTCCCAAGTGGGACAGGGGCCTATCTTCAGTACTTC
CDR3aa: CSVPSGTGAYLQYF

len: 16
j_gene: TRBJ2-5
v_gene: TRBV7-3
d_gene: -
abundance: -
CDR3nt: TGTGCCAGCAGTTCCCAAAACAAACCTCGGAAGGAGACCCAGTACTTC
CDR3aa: CASSSQNKPRKETQYF

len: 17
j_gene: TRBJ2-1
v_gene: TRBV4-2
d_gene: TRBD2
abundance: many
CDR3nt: TGTGCCAGCAGCCAAGATTCCCCTAGCGGGATTAGGAATGAGCAGTTCTTC
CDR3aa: CASSQDSPSGIRNEQFF

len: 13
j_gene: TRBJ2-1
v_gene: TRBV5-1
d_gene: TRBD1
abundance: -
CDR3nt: TGCGCCAGCTTCGGGACAGGGGTCTTAATGGGGTTCTTC
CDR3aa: CASFGTGVLMGFF

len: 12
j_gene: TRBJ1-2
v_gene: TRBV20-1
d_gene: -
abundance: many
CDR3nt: TGCAGTGCTAGAGAATCCCGGGATGGCTACACCTTC
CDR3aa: CSARESRDGYTF

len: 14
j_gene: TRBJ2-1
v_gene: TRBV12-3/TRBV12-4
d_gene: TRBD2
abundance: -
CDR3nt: TGTGCCAGCAGGGCGGGACTAGCCGACAATGAGCAGTTCTTC
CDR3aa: CASRAGLADNEQFF

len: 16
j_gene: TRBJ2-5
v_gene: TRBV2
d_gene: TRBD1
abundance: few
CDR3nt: TGTGCCAGCATCCTCATCGGGACAGGGGGCAGAGAGACCCAGTACTTC
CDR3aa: CASILIGTGGRETQYF

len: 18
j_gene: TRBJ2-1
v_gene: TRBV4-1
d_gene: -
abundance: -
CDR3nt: TGCGCCAGCAGCCAGGGGAGAGGGACCCATCCATCCTACAATGAGCAGTTCTTC
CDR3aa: CASSQGRGTHPSYNEQFF

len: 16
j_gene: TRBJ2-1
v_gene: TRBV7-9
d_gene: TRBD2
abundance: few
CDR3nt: TGTGCCAGCAGCATCTCGCTAGCGGGAAACTACAATGAGCAGTTCTTC
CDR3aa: CASSISLAGNYNEQFF

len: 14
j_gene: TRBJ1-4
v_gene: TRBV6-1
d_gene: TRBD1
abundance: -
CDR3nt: TGTGCCAGCAGGGCCGGGACAGCAAGCGTAAAACTGTTTTTT
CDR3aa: CASRAGTASVKLFF

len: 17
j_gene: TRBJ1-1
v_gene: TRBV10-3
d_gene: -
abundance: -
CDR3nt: TGTGCCATCAGTGAGAGGGAACAGGGCCCTCAGAACACTGAAGCTTTCTTT
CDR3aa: CAISEREQGPQNTEAFF

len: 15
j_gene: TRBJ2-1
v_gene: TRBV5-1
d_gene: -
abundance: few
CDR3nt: TGCGCCAGCACCTTTATAGGGACCCCTTACAATGAGCAGTTCTTC
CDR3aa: CASTFIGTPYNEQFF

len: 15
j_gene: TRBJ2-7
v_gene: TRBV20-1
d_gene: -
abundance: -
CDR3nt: TGCAGTGCTAGGTCGATAACCGACAGACCCTACGAGCAGTACTTC
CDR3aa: CSARSITDRPYEQYF

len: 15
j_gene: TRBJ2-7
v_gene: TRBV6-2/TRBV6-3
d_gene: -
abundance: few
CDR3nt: TGTGCCAGCAGTTATTTATCACACATCGGCTACGAGCAGTACTTC
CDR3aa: CASSYLSHIGYEQYF

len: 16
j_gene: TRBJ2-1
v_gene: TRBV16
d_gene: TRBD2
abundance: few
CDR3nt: TGTGCCAGCAGCCAATCGGGGCCTAGCGGGTACAATGAGCAGTTCTTC
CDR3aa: CASSQSGPSGYNEQFF

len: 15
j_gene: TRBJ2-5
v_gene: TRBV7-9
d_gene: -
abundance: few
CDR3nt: TGTGCCAGCAGCTTATGGGTAGGGTACCAAGAGACCCAGTACTTC
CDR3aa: CASSLWVGYQETQYF

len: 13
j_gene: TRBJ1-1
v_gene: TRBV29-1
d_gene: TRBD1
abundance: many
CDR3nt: TGCAGCGTCCGTTCGACAGGGCGAACTGAAGCTTTCTTT
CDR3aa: CSVRSTGRTEAFF

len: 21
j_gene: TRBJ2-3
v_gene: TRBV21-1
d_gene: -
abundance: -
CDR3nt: TGTGCCAGCAGCAAAAAAAGCCCTAGCGGGAGATTCCACCCCAGCACAGATACGCAGTATTTT
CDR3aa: CASSKKSPSGRFHPSTDTQYF

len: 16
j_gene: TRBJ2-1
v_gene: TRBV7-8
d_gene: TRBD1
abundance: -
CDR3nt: TGTGCCAGCAATAACCGAAGGGGGCCAGGGGGTGGTGAGCAGTTCTTC
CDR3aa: CASNNRRGPGGGEQFF

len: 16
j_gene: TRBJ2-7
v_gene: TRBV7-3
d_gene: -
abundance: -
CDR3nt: TGTGCCAGCAGCTTAAATCCCCGGACAGCTGGAAACGAGCAGTACTTC
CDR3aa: CASSLNPRTAGNEQYF

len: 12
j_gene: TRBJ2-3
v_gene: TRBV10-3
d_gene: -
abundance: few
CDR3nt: TGTGTCATCAGTGAGCCGGGGCGGGAGCAGTATTTT
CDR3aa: CVISEPGREQYF

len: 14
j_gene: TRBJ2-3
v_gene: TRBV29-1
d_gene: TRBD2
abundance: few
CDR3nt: TGCAGCGTTGTCCCTAGCGGGAGCACAGATACGCAGTATTTT
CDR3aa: CSVVPSGSTDTQYF

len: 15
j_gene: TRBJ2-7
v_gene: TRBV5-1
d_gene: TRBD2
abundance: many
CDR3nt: TGCGCCAGCAGCCTGGGAGCGGGAAGGTCCTACGAGCAGTACTTC
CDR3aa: CASSLGAGRSYEQYF

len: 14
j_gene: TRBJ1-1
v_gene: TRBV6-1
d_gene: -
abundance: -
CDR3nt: TGTGCCAGCAGTGAATTTCGGGGGGGCACTGAAGCTTTCTTT
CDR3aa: CASSEFRGGTEAFF

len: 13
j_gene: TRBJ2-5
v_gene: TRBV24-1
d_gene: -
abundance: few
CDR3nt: TGTGCCACCAGTGATCAGGGGCAAGAGACCCAGTACTTC
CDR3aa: CATSDQGQETQYF

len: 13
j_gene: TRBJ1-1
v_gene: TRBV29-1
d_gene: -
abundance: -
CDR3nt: TGCAGCGTTGAATGGGGCGTTACCGCTGAAGCTTTCTTT
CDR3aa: CSVEWGVTAEAFF

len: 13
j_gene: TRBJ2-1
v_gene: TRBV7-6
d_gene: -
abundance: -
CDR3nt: TGTGCCAGCAGCTTAGTTGCCCCCAATGAGCAGTTCTTC
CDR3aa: CASSLVAPNEQFF

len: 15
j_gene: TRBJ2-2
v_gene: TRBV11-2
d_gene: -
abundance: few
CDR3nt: TGTGCCAGCAGCCCGACAGTGAGGGGCACCGGGGAGCTGTTTTTT
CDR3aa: CASSPTVRGTGELFF

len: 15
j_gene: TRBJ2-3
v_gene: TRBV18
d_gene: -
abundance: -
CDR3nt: TGTGCCAGCTCACCAAAAGGGTTGATTCGAGATACGCAGTATTTT
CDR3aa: CASSPKGLIRDTQYF

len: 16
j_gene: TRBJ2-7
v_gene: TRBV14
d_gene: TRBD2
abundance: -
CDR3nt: TGTGCCAGCAGCCAAGTCGGTGGACTAGCGGGAGACGAGCAGTACTTC
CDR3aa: CASSQVGGLAGDEQYF